The 21 T cell receptor beta chains reported below all come from one sample, sequenced in a study of blood T cell repertoires in COVID-19. Some clones are missing from TCRdb's copy, which holds only in-frame ones; the method was immunoSEQ multiplex PCR. The table has some 80,000 clones, around four fifths seen once. The sample consisted of peripheral blood. Receptor source: a man older than 75 with active or convalescent COVID-19.

The gene calls are TRBV11-2 and TRBJ2-5; the D gene is possibly TRBD1 (5 bases). CDR1 is SGHAT, CDR2 FQNNGV, per germline. The CDR3 sequence is 14 residues long. The V gene lost 6 bases and the J gene lost 4 bases, with 15 bases spanning the gap. The DNA of the CDR3 is TGTGCCAGCAGTGAAACGGCCAGGGTAGAGACCCAGTACTTC. This sequence encodes CASSETARVETQYF.

The chain links TRBV12-3 or TRBV12-4 to TRBJ1-1; 7 nucleotides match TRBD1. V shed 7 bases and J 0 bases; nucleotides not matched to a gene: 2. The CDR3 extends over 13 amino acids. The DNA for the CDR3 is TGTGCCAGCAATGACAGGGTGAACACTGAAGCTTTCTTT. It specifies CASNDRVNTEAFF.

Concerning this clone itself: Other nucleotide sequences from this sample produce the same CDR3. This rearrangement joins TRBV6-1 to TRBJ2-4; 7 positions match TRBD2. CDR1 and CDR2 (germline): MNHNS, SASEGT. The CDR3 loop spans 15 amino acids. V lost 3 bases and J lost 0; bases outside the gene matches: 2. The CDR3 spells CASSDSGLAKNIQYF. For the CDR3, the DNA is TGTGCCAGCAGTGATAGCGGGTTAGCCAAAAACATTCAGTACTTC.

Written as DNA, the CDR3 is TGTGCCAGCAGTCCCTCTAGCGGGAGCTCCTACAATGAGCAGTTCTTC. The encoded protein is CASSPSSGSSYNEQFF. The V call is TRBV28, the J call TRBJ2-1; 10 bases line up with TRBD2. The J segment lost 0 bases and the V segment lost 5 bases, leaving 4 bases of the junction unmatched. There are 16 residues in the CDR3. Germline values: CDR1 MDHEN, CDR2 SYDVKM. The whole variable domain, filled in from reference TRBV28 and TRBJ2-1, reads DVKVTQSSRYLVKRTGEKVFLECVQDMDHENMFWYRQDPGLGLRLIYFSYDVKMKEKGDIPEGYSVSREKKERFSLILESASTNQTSMYLCASSPSSGSSYNEQFFGPGTRLTVL.

The chain has TRBV18 and TRBJ1-6, with 7 bases identical to TRBD1. The junction had 9 bases not matched to a gene; V was cut back by 2 bases and J by 8 bases. Germline CDR1 and CDR2: KGHSH and LQKENI. The CDR3 is 16 residues long. This chain's CDR3 is CASSPEGRGRYSPLHF. CDR3 sequence (DNA): TGTGCCAGCTCACCAGAGGGCAGGGGGAGGTATTCACCCCTCCACTTT.

This clone was counted only a few times. This chain uses TRBV11-3 with TRBJ2-1, with a weak D call TRBD1 (6 bases). The CDR3 length is 12 residues. The germline gives CDR1 SGHNT, CDR2 YENEEA. The germline V and J ends were trimmed by 5 bases and 8 bases, with 10 bases remaining between them. The chain's CDR3 is CASSVTGYEQFF. The DNA for the CDR3 is TGTGCCAGCAGCGTTACAGGGTATGAGCAGTTCTTC.

The chain combines TRBV6-5 with TRBJ1-1; TRBD1 might be the D (5 bases). Trimming took 6 bases from V and 4 from J, leaving 15 bases between them. Germline V CDR1 and CDR2: MNHEY, SVGAGI. The CDR3 spans 14 residues. The CDR3 DNA reads as TGTGCCAGCAGCTGGGCGACAGCGGGCACTGAAGCTTTCTTT. Residues: CASSWATAGTEAFF.

The genes are TRBV6-5 and TRBJ1-2; a weak D match, TRBD1 (5 bases). Germline V gives CDR1 MNHEY, CDR2 SVGAGI. V was cut by 3 bases and J by 4 bases, with 18 bases left in between. The CDR3 has 16 residues. The chain's CDR3 is CASSYSMGRGIYGYTF. The CDR3 bases are TGTGCCAGCAGTTATTCAATGGGACGGGGGATCTATGGCTACACCTTC.

The chain links TRBV20-1 to TRBJ2-3; D is perhaps TRBD2 (6 bases). Germline lookup yields CDR1 DFQATT and CDR2 SNEGSKA (reference sequence). Trimming took off 3 bases at V and 4 bases at J, with 17 bases between the two ends. This CDR3 has 15 residues. Written as DNA, the CDR3 is TGCAGTGCTAGTCTGACGGCGGGACGACCAGATACGCAGTATTTT. Its translation is CSASLTAGRPDTQYF.

In its sample, this clone was seen once. The J gene is TRBJ2-5, the V gene TRBV5-1; the D gene is possibly TRBD2 (7 bases). The CDR3 covers 14 residues. The V gene's germline CDR1 is SGHRS and CDR2 YFSETQ. The V gene lost 4 bases and the J gene lost 5 bases, with 15 bases spanning the gap. The CDR3 nucleotides read TGCGCCAGCAGCCCGGGTAGGGGGGGTGAGACCCAGTACTTC. Translated, it gives CASSPGRGGETQYF.

The V call is TRBV18, the J call TRBJ2-2; 9 bases fit TRBD2. Germline V gene data show CDR1 as KGHSH and CDR2 as LQKENI. Trimming took 3 bases from V and 4 from J; bases not matched to a gene: 3. CDR3 size: 15 residues. The chain's CDR3 is CASSPGLASTGELFF. The CDR3 nucleotides are TGTGCCAGCTCACCGGGACTAGCAAGCACCGGGGAGCTGTTTTTT.

The chain uses TRBV10-3 and TRBJ2-1; tentatively, D is TRBD2 (7 bases). The CDR3 totals 14 residues. V was shortened by 2 bases and J by 8 bases, with 13 bases between the two germline ends. Germline lookup yields CDR1 ENHRY and CDR2 SYGVKD. The chain's CDR3 is CAISEGGGPYEQFF. In DNA form, the CDR3 reads TGTGCCATCAGTGAGGGGGGGGGCCCCTATGAGCAGTTCTTC.

The table lists this clone with a count of one. The V and J genes are TRBV5-1 and TRBJ1-1; D might be TRBD1 (6 bases). This CDR3 has 15 residues. The V gene lost 0 bases and the J gene lost 4 bases, with 13 bases spanning the gap. Germline V gene data show CDR1 as SGHRS and CDR2 as YFSETQ. This chain's CDR3 is CASSLEPGATTEAFF. CDR3 bases: TGCGCCAGCAGCTTGGAACCAGGGGCGACCACTGAAGCTTTCTTT.

This clone appeared once. The chain couples TRBV4-1 to TRBJ2-7; D is unresolved. The CDR3 spans 16 residues. In germline, CDR1 is MGHRA, CDR2 YSYEKL. V was pared by 1 base and J by 0 bases, with 13 bases between. CDR3 residues: CASSQAPGLSSYEQYV. CDR3 in DNA: TGCGCCAGCAGCCAAGCACCCGGGTTGAGCTCCTACGAGCAGTACGTC.

The chain uses TRBV4-1 and TRBJ1-5, with D tentatively TRBD1 (6 bases). This CDR3 is built from 19 residues. Germline V gene lookup returns CDR1 MGHRA and CDR2 YSYEKL. V gave up 4 bases and J gave up 6 bases, with 28 bases separating them. The CDR3 loop reads CASSPALRRGGQGSQPQHF. The CDR3 DNA reads as TGCGCCAGCAGCCCGGCCCTCCGAAGGGGAGGGCAGGGGAGTCAGCCCCAGCATTTT.

This clone was counted a single time. The gene calls are TRBV5-1 and TRBJ2-5; D uncertain. Trimming removed 1 base at V and 0 bases at J, with 7 bases between. This CDR3 is built from 14 residues. CDR1 is SGHRS, CDR2 YFSETQ, per germline. The CDR3 spells CASSLFRNQETQYF. CDR3 nucleotides: TGCGCCAGCAGCTTGTTCAGAAACCAAGAGACCCAGTACTTC.

The chain joins TRBV18 to TRBJ2-7; 7 bases agree with TRBD1. V was pared by 4 bases and J by 7 bases, with 13 bases of the junction left unmatched. Looked up from germline, CDR1 is KGHSH and CDR2 is LQKENI. CDR3 length equals 15 residues. CDR3 residues: CASSRTGPVEGEQYV. The DNA for the CDR3 is TGTGCCAGCTCACGGACAGGCCCGGTAGAGGGAGAGCAGTACGTC.

The chain joins TRBV4-1 to TRBJ2-2; D remains unclear. Trimming shortened V by 3 bases and J by 5 bases, and 16 bases separated the two germline ends. CDR1 MGHRA and CDR2 YSYEKL come from the germline V gene. The CDR3 is made up of 16 amino acids. CDR3 protein: CASSQIPNLETGELFF. In nucleotides, the CDR3 is TGCGCCAGCAGCCAGATCCCGAATCTGGAGACCGGGGAGCTGTTTTTT.

This chain uses TRBV5-1 with TRBJ2-4; D is uncertain. The CDR3 sequence is 13 residues long. Germline CDR1 is SGHRS and CDR2 is YFSETQ. V lost 0 bases and J lost 13, with 14 bases in between. The CDR3 spells CASSLEGSPTQYF. CDR3 coding DNA: TGCGCCAGCAGCTTGGAAGGTAGCCCAACGCAGTACTTC.

The chain links TRBV11-2 to TRBJ2-1, with 9 bases identical to TRBD1. The germline V gene has CDR1 SGHAT and CDR2 FQNNGV. The CDR3 has 14 residues. V was clipped by 8 bases and J by 0 bases; unmatched bases: 2. Here the CDR3 DNA reads TGTGCCAGCGGACAGGGGACCTCCTACAATGAGCAGTTCTTC. The encoded protein is CASGQGTSYNEQFF.

The chain uses TRBV15 and TRBJ2-2; TRBD1 matches at 9 bases. V lost 0 bases to trimming and J lost 5 bases; unmatched junction nucleotides: 7. The CDR3 is 17 residues long. CDR1 and CDR2 (germline): LNHNV, YYDKDF (reference sequence). CDR3 DNA sequence: TGTGCCACCAGCAGAGATATAGGACAGGGGCGGACCGGGGAGCTGTTTTTT. This translates into CATSRDIGQGRTGELFF.